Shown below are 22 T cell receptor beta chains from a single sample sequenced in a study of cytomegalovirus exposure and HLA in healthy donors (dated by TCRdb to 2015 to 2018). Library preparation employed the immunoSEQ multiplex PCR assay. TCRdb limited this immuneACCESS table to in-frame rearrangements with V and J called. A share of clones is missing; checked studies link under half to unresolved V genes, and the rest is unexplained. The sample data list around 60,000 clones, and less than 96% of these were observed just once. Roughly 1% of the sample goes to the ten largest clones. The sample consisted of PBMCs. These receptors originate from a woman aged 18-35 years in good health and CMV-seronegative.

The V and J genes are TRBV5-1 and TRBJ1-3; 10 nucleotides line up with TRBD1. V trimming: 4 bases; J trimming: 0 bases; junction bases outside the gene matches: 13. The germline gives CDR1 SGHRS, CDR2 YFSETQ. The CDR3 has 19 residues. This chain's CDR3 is CASSPIGTGAPHSGNTIYF. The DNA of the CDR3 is TGCGCCAGCAGCCCTATCGGGACAGGGGCCCCCCACTCTGGAAACACCATATATTTT.

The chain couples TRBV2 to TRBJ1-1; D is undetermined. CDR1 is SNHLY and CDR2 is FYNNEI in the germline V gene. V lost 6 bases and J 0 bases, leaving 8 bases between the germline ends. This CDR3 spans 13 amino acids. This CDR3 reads CASRAYMNTEAFF. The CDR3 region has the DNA TGTGCCAGCAGAGCCTATATGAACACTGAAGCTTTCTTT.

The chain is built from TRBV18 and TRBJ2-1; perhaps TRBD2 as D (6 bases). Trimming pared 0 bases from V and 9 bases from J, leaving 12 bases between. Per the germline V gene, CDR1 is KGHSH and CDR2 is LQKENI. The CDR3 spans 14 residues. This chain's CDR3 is CASSPPGGVGEQFF. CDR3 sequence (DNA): TGTGCCAGCTCACCACCGGGGGGAGTGGGTGAGCAGTTCTTC.

CDR3: CASSTPPGGWHTEAFF. The CDR3 bases are TGTGCCAGCAGTACCCCTCCCGGGGGGTGGCACACTGAAGCTTTCTTT. The chain uses TRBV28 and TRBJ1-1; perhaps TRBD1 as D (5 bases). Per the germline V gene, CDR1 is MDHEN and CDR2 is SYDVKM. V was shortened by 5 bases and J by 3 bases, with 19 bases between the two germline ends. CDR3 length: 16 residues. Combining the CDR3 with reference TRBV28 and TRBJ1-1 gives the whole variable domain DVKVTQSSRYLVKRTGEKVFLECVQDMDHENMFWYRQDPGLGLRLIYFSYDVKMKEKGDIPEGYSVSREKKERFSLILESASTNQTSMYLCASSTPPGGWHTEAFFGQGTRLTVV.

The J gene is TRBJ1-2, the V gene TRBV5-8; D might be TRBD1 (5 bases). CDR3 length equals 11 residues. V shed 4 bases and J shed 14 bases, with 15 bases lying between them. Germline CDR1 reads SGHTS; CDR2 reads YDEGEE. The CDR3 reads CASSPTDRLTF. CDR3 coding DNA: TGTGCCAGCAGCCCGACAGATCGCCTAACCTTC.

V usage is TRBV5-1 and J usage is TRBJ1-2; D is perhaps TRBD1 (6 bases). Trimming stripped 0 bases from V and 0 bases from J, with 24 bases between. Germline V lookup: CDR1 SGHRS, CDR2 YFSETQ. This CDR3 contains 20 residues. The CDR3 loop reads CASSLAPGPGGAGANYGYTF. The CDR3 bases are TGCGCCAGCAGCTTGGCCCCGGGGCCGGGGGGCGCTGGGGCTAACTATGGCTACACCTTC.

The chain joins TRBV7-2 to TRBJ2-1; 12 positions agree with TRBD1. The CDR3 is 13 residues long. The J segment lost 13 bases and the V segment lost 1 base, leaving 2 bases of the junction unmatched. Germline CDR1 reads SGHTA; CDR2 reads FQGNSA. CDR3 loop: CASSLGGTGGQFF. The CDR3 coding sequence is TGTGCCAGCAGCTTAGGGGGGACAGGGGGCCAGTTCTTC.

The CDR3 nucleotides are TGTGCCAGTAGTATAGACGGACAGGGCCCTTACGAGCAGTACTTC. Encoded protein: CASSIDGQGPYEQYF. V gene TRBV19 combines with J gene TRBJ2-7, with 8 positions matching TRBD1. The CDR3 loop spans 15 amino acids. Germline V gene lookup returns CDR1 LNHDA and CDR2 SQIVND (reference sequence). Trimming removed 0 bases from V and 4 bases from J; junction bases left unmatched: 5.

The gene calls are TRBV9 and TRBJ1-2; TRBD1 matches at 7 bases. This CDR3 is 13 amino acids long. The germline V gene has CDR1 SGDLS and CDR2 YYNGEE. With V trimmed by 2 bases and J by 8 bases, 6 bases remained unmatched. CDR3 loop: CASSVEQGIGYTF. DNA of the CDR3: TGTGCCAGCAGCGTCGAACAGGGGATCGGCTACACCTTC.

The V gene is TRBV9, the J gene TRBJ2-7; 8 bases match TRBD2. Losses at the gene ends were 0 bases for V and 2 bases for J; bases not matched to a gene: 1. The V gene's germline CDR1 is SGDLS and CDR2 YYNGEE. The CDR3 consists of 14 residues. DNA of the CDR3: TGTGCCAGCAGCGTAGGGGGACTAGCCTACGAGCAGTACTTC. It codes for CASSVGGLAYEQYF. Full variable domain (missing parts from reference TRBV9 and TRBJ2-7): DSGVTQTPKHLITATGQRVTLRCSPRSGDLSVYWYQQSLDQGLQFLIQYYNGEERAKGNILERFSAQQFPDLHSELNLSSLELGDSALYFCASSVGGLAYEQYFGPGTRLTVT.

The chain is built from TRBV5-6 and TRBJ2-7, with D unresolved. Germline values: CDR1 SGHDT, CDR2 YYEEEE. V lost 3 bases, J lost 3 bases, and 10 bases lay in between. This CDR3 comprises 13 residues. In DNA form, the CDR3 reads TGTGCCAGCAGCTCCGCGTTAAACTACGAGCAGTACTTC. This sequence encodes CASSSALNYEQYF.

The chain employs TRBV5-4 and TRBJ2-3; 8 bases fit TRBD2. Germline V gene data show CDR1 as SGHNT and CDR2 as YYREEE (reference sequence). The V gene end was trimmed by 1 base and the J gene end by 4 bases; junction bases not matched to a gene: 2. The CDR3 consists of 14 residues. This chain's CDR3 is CASSLTSGADTQYF. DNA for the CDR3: TGTGCCAGCAGCTTGACTAGCGGAGCAGATACGCAGTATTTT. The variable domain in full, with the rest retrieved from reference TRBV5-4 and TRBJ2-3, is ETGVTQSPTHLIKTRGQQVTLRCSSQSGHNTVSWYQQALGQGPQFIFQYYREEENGRGNFPPRFSGLQFPNYSSELNVNALELDDSALYLCASSLTSGADTQYFGPGTRLTVL.

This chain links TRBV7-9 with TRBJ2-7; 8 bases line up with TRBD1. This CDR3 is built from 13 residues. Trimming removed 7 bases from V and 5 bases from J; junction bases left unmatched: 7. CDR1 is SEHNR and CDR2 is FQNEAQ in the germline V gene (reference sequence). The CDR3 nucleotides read TGTGCCAGCACTGACGACAGGGGCCACGAGCAGTACTTC. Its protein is CASTDDRGHEQYF.

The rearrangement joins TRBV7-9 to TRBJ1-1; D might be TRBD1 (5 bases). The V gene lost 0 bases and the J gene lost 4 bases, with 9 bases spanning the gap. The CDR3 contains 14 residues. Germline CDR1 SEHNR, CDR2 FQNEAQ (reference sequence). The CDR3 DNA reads TGTGCCAGCAGCTTAGCGGGGCAGCCCACTGAAGCTTTCTTT. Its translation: CASSLAGQPTEAFF.

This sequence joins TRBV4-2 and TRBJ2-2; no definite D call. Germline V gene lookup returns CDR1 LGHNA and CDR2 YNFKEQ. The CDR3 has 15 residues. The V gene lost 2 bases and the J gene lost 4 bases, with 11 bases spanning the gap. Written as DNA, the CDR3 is TGTGCCAGCAGCCAACTGGAGCGTCTCACCGGGGAGCTGTTTTTT. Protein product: CASSQLERLTGELFF.

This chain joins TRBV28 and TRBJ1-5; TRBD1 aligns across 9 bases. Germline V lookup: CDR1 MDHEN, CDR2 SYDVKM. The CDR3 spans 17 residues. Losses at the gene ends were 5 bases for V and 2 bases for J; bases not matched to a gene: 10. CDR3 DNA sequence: TGTGCCAGCAGTCCGTTTTGGGACAGGGATGGCAATCAGCCCCAGCATTTT. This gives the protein CASSPFWDRDGNQPQHF. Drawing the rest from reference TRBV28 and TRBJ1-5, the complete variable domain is DVKVTQSSRYLVKRTGEKVFLECVQDMDHENMFWYRQDPGLGLRLIYFSYDVKMKEKGDIPEGYSVSREKKERFSLILESASTNQTSMYLCASSPFWDRDGNQPQHFGDGTRLSIL.

The chain's CDR3 is CASSLNRDTYGYTF. The CDR3 DNA sequence: TGTGCCAGCAGTTTGAACCGGGACACCTATGGCTACACCTTC. The rearrangement uses TRBV6-5 and TRBJ1-2, with D tentatively TRBD1 (6 bases). Germline lookup yields CDR1 MNHEY and CDR2 SVGAGI. The CDR3 consists of 14 residues. Deletions cut 4 bases from V and 4 bases from J, with 13 bases between.

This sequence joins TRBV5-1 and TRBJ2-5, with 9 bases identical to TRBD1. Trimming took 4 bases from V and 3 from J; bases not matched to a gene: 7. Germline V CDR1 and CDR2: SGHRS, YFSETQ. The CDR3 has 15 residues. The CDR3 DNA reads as TGCGCCAGCAGCCTACTTGGGACAGGGAAAGAGACCCAGTACTTC. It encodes CASSLLGTGKETQYF.

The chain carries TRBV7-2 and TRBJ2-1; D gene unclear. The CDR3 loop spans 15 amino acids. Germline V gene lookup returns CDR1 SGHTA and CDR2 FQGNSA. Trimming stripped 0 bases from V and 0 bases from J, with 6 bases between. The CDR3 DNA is TGTGCCAGCAGCTTAGCCCCGAGCTCCTACAATGAGCAGTTCTTC. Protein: CASSLAPSSYNEQFF.

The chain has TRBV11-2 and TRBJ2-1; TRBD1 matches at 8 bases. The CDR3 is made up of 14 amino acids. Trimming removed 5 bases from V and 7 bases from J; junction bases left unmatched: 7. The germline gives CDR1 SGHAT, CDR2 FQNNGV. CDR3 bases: TGTGCCAGCAGCCAACGGACAGGGTTGAATGAGCAGTTCTTC. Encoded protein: CASSQRTGLNEQFF.

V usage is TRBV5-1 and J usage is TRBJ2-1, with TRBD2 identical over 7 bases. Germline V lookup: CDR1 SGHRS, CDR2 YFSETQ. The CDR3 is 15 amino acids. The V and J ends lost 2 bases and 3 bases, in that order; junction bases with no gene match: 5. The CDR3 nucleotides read TGCGCCAGCAGCTTCGGGCTAGCGGACTACAATGAGCAGTTCTTC. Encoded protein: CASSFGLADYNEQFF.

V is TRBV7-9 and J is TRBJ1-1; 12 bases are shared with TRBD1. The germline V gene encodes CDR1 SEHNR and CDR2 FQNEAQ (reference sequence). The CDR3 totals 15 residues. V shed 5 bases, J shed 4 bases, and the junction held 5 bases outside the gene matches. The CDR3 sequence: CASSHRDRGPTEAFF. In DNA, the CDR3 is TGTGCCAGCAGCCACAGGGACAGGGGGCCCACTGAAGCTTTCTTT.